The 15 T cell receptor beta chains below all came from one sample that was sequenced in a study of Ad26.COV2.S vaccination and SARS-CoV-2 variants (dated by TCRdb to about 2021). Read against the paper, the sample's treatment or condition label means: 19 received Ad26.COV2.S at low or high dose, single or two shots; about 5 received placebo; per-sample allocation not given. Repertoires of vaccine and placebo recipients were sequenced from samples collected on day 63 after the first injection. Libraries were constructed by the immunoSEQ multiplex PCR assay. TCRdb retrieved this table from immuneACCESS and kept in-frame rearrangements only. Not all clones are present; in checked studies, unresolved V genes account for under half, and no reason is known for the remainder. The table for this sample lists hundreds of thousands of clones; over 75% of them were counted only once. Under 4% of the sample is in the top ten clones.

The material was peripheral blood, obtained in a trial of Ad26.COV2.S vaccine versus placebo. These receptor sequences come from a person aged 18-65 years who received the Ad26.COV2.S COVID-19 vaccine or a placebo.

J is TRBJ2-3 and V is TRBV12-5; D not resolved. V lost 1 base and J 2 bases, leaving 4 bases between the germline ends. Germline CDR1 is LGHNT and CDR2 is FRNRAP. The CDR3 consists of 13 residues. The CDR3 sequence is CASGLGNTDTQYF. DNA for the CDR3: TGTGCTAGTGGTTTGGGGAACACAGATACGCAGTATTTT.

This chain joins TRBV29-1 and TRBJ2-7, with D possibly matching TRBD1 (6 bases). The germline V gene has CDR1 SQVTM and CDR2 ANQGSEA. V shed 5 bases and J shed 5 bases, with 22 bases lying between them. This CDR3 spans 15 amino acids. Here the CDR3 DNA reads TGCAGCGTTCACTTCTCGGGACAAGGCTCGAACGAGCAGTACTTC. Its translation is CSVHFSGQGSNEQYF.

This chain joins TRBV7-2 and TRBJ1-2; D gene ambiguous. Germline V CDR1 and CDR2: SGHTA, FQGNSA. The CDR3 contains 12 residues. The ends were cut back, 4 bases at V and 5 bases at J, with 8 bases in the middle. CDR3 nucleotide sequence: TGTGCCAGCAGCTCACAATTTTATGGCTACACCTTC. This gives the protein CASSSQFYGYTF.

V gene TRBV5-1 combines with J gene TRBJ1-1; D uncertain. The CDR3 is made up of 15 amino acids. Trimming removed 0 bases at V and 6 bases at J, with 15 bases between. CDR1 SGHRS and CDR2 YFSETQ come from the germline V gene. The CDR3, as DNA: TGCGCCAGCAGCTTGGCTTATGGGGATGGGGCTGAAGCTTTCTTT. Amino acids: CASSLAYGDGAEAFF. Looking up the rest from reference TRBV5-1 and TRBJ1-1 gives the full variable domain: KAGVTQTPRYLIKTRGQQVTLSCSPISGHRSVSWYQQTPGQGLQFLFEYFSETQRNKGNFPGRFSGRQFSNSRSEMNVSTLELGDSALYLCASSLAYGDGAEAFFGQGTRLTVV.

The chain combines TRBV5-6 with TRBJ1-2; the D is unclear. V was shortened by 4 bases and J by 3 bases, with 10 bases between the two germline ends. Looked up from germline, CDR1 is SGHDT and CDR2 is YYEEEE. The CDR3 has 13 amino acids. CDR3 region: CASSAGRHYGYTF. The CDR3 DNA follows: TGTGCCAGCAGCGCCGGACGGCACTATGGCTACACCTTC. Full variable domain (missing parts from reference TRBV5-6 and TRBJ1-2): DAGVTQSPTHLIKTRGQQVTLRCSPKSGHDTVSWYQQALGQGPQFIFQYYEEEERQRGNFPDRFSGHQFPNYSSELNVNALLLGDSALYLCASSAGRHYGYTFGSGTRLTVV.

This chain uses TRBV6-5 with TRBJ2-1, with D tentatively TRBD2 (5 bases). CDR3 length: 13 residues. Germline CDR1 reads MNHEY; CDR2 reads SVGAGI. V lost 5 bases and J 9 bases, leaving 14 bases between the germline ends. The CDR3 coding sequence is TGTGCCAGCAGTCGTACTAGTTTTACTGAGCAGTTCTTC. Amino acid sequence: CASSRTSFTEQFF.

The V and J genes are TRBV10-3 and TRBJ1-6; 7 bases match TRBD1. The length of the CDR3 is 15 residues. V was clipped by 6 bases and J by 6 bases; unmatched bases: 8. From germline, CDR1 is ENHRY and CDR2 SYGVKD. CDR3 sequence: CAIRAGTAINSPLHF. CDR3 DNA sequence: TGTGCCATCAGGGCCGGGACAGCAATTAATTCACCCCTCCACTTT.

The rearrangement joins TRBV7-9 to TRBJ2-5; D unclear. This CDR3 is built from 14 residues. With 1 base removed from V and 3 bases from J, the gap between germline ends came to 9 bases. Germline V gene data show CDR1 as SEHNR and CDR2 as FQNEAQ (reference sequence). CDR3 coding DNA: TGTGCCAGCAGCTTAGGGAATGGGGAAGAGACCCAGTACTTC. It is translated as CASSLGNGEETQYF.

V usage is TRBV6-2 or TRBV6-3 and J usage is TRBJ2-7; TRBD1 matches 7 bases. CDR3 size: 15 residues. Germline V gives CDR1 MNHEY, CDR2 SVGEGT. V lost 5 bases, J lost 3 bases, and 10 bases stayed unmatched. The CDR3 sequence is CASSKQTGQIYEQYF. The CDR3 nucleotides are TGTGCCAGCAGTAAACAGACGGGACAGATCTACGAGCAGTACTTC.

This clone occurred once. This chain connects TRBV12-5 to TRBJ2-5, with D unresolved. The CDR3 is made up of 14 amino acids. The V gene's germline CDR1 is LGHNT and CDR2 FRNRAP. V lost 0 bases and J 2 bases, leaving 7 bases between the germline ends. The CDR3 DNA is TGTGCTAGTGGTTTGGTGAATCGGCAAGAGACCCAGTACTTC. Protein sequence: CASGLVNRQETQYF.

This chain connects TRBV7-6 to TRBJ1-2, with a weak D call TRBD1 (5 bases). This CDR3 has 15 residues. In germline, CDR1 is SGHVS, CDR2 FNYEAQ. Trimming shortened V by 5 bases and J by 10 bases, and 23 bases separated the two germline ends. CDR3 protein: CASSGSDNPSSVYTF. The CDR3 coding sequence is TGTGCCAGCAGCGGATCGGACAACCCCTCGAGTGTCTACACCTTC.

The chain employs TRBV27 and TRBJ1-5; TRBD1 is a possible D gene (5 bases). CDR3 size: 15 residues. CDR1 is MNHEY, CDR2 SMNVEV, per germline (reference sequence). V gave up 8 bases and J gave up 4 bases, with 18 bases separating them. The CDR3 DNA follows: TGTGCCAGCTCTGGGTCAGCTGGGGGGAATCAGCCCCAGCATTTT. Its translation: CASSGSAGGNQPQHF.

The chain joins TRBV6-5 to TRBJ2-2; D unclear. V lost 6 bases and J 1 base, leaving 6 bases between the germline ends. The CDR3 is 13 amino acids. Germline CDR1 reads MNHEY; CDR2 reads SVGAGI. The DNA for the CDR3 is TGTGCCAGCAGCGCAGTGAACACCGGGGAGCTGTTTTTT. This codes for CASSAVNTGELFF.

This chain joins TRBV6-5 and TRBJ2-3; D might be TRBD1 or TRBD2, each matching 5 bases. CDR1 is MNHEY, CDR2 SVGAGI, per germline. Trimming pared 6 bases from V and 3 bases from J, leaving 16 bases between. The CDR3 contains 15 residues. CDR3 nucleotides: TGTGCCAGCAGACCAACTCGGTGGGGGACAGATACGCAGTATTTT. The encoded protein is CASRPTRWGTDTQYF.

CDR3: CASSVGQAPAYGYTF. As DNA, the CDR3 is TGTGCCAGCAGCGTGGGACAGGCGCCCGCCTATGGCTACACCTTC. The chain couples TRBV7-9 to TRBJ1-2; 8 nucleotides align to TRBD1. The CDR3 sequence is 15 residues long. V lost 5 bases and J lost 4; bases outside the gene matches: 9. Germline V lookup: CDR1 SEHNR, CDR2 FQNEAQ (reference sequence).